This T cell receptor beta chain is from a study of T cell responses to AZD1222 COVID-19 vaccine. This clone has more than one count but fewer than ten. TCRdb keeps only in-frame clones here, not all; method: immunoSEQ multiplex PCR. The sample has 90,000 to 150,000 clones; roughly 89% are singletons. The CDR3 consists of 15 residues. Looked up from germline, CDR1 is MNHNY and CDR2 is SVGAGI (reference sequence). V shed 6 bases and J shed 1 base, with 16 bases lying between them. The specimen comprised peripheral blood, sampled on day 0 of AZD1222 vaccination. The sequence was obtained from an adult in good health. This chain joins TRBV6-6 and TRBJ2-7, with D possibly being TRBD1 or TRBD2 (5 bases each). Here the CDR3 DNA reads TGTGCCAGCAGCCAACGGGACGGAAAGTCCTACGAGCAGTACTTC. Protein sequence: CASSQRDGKSYEQYF.